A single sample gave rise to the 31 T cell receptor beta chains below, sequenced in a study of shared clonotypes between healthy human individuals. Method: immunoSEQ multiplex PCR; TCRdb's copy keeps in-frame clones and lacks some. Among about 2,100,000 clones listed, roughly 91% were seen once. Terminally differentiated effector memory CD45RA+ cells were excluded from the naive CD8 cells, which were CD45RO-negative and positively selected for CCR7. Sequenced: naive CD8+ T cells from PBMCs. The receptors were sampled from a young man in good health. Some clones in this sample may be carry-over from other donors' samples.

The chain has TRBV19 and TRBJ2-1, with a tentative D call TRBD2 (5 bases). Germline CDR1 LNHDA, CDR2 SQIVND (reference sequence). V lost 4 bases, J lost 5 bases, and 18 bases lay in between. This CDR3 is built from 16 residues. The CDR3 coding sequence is TGTGCCAGTAGTAAATCGCCGGGATTCGGAAACAATGAGCAGTTCTTC. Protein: CASSKSPGFGNNEQFF.

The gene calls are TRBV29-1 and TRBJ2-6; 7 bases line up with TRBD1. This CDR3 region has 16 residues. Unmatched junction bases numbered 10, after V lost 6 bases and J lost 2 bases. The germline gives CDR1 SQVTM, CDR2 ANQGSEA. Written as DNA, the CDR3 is TGCAGCGTGGAGCGAGGGGGCAGTCCTGGGGCCAACGTCCTGACTTTC. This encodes CSVERGGSPGANVLTF.

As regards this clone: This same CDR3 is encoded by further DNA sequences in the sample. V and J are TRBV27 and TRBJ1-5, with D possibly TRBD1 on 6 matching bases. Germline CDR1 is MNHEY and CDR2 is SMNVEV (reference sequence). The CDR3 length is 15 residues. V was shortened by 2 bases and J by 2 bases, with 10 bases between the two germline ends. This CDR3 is CASSLGRGGNQPQHF. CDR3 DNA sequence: TGTGCCAGCAGTTTAGGCAGGGGCGGCAATCAGCCCCAGCATTTT.

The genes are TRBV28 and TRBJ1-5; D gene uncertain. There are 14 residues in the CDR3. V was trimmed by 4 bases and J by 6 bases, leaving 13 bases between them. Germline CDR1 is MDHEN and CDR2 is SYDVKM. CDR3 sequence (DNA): TGTGCCAGCAGTTACACATCCGAACTTCAGCCCCAGCATTTT. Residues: CASSYTSELQPQHF.

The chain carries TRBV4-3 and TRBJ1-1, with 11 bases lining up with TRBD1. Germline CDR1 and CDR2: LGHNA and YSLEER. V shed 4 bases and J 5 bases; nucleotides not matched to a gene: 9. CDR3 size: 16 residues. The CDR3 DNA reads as TGCGCCAGCAGCCCGCGGACAGGGGGCGGTCAAACTGAAGCTTTCTTT. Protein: CASSPRTGGGQTEAFF.

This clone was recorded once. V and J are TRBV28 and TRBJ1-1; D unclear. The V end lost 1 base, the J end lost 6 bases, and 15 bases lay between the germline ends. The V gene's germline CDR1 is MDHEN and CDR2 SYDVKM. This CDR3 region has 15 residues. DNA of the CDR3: TGTGCCAGCAGTTTATCGGTAGGGAGAAGGGCTGAAGCTTTCTTT. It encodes CASSLSVGRRAEAFF.

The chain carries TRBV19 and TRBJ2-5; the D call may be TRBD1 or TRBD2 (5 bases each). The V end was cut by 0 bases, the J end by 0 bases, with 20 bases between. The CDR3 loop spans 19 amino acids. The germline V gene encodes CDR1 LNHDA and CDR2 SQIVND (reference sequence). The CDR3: CASSIDLPGTIGYQETQYF. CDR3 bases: TGTGCCAGTAGTATAGATCTTCCCGGGACCATCGGGTACCAAGAGACCCAGTACTTC.

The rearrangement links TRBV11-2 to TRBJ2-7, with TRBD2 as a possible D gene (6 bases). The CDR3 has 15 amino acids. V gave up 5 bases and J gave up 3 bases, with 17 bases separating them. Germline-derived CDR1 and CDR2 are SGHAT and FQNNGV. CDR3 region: CASSQISLSGYEQYF. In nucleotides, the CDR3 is TGTGCCAGCAGCCAAATCTCCCTTAGCGGCTACGAGCAGTACTTC.

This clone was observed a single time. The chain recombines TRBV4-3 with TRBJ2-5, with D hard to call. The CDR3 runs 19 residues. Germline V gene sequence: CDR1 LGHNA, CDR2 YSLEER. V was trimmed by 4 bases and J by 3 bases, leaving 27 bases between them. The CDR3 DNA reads TGCGCCAGCAGCCCTCAAGCTTCTAAGACTGGGTCAGTTAAAGAGACCCAGTACTTC. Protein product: CASSPQASKTGSVKETQYF.

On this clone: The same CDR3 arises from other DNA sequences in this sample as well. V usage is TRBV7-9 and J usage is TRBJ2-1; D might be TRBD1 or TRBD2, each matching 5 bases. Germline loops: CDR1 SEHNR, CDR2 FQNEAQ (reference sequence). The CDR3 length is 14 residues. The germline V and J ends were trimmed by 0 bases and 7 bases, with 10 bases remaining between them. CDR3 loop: CASSLAGTRNEQFF. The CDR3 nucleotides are TGTGCCAGCAGCTTAGCCGGGACGCGGAATGAGCAGTTCTTC.

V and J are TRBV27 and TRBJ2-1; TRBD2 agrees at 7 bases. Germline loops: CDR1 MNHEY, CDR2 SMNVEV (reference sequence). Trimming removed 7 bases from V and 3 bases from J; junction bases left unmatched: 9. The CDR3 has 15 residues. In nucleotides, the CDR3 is TGTGCCAGCACCCCCGATGGGAGGGACTACAATGAGCAGTTCTTC. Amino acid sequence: CASTPDGRDYNEQFF.

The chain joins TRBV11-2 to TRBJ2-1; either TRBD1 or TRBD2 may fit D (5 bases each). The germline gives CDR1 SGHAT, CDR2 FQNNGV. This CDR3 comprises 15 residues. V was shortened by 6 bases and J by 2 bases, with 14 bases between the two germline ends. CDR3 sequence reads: CASRPRGGPYNEQFF. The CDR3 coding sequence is TGTGCCAGCAGGCCTCGGGGCGGACCCTACAATGAGCAGTTCTTC.

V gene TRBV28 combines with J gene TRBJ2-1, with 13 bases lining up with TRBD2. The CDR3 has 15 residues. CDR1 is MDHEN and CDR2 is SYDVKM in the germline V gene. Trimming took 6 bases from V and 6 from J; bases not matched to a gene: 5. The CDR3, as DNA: TGTGCCAGCAGACTCACTAGCGGGAGGGCCAATGAGCAGTTCTTC. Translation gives CASRLTSGRANEQFF.

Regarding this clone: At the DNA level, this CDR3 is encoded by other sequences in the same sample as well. The CDR3: CASTPGSSYEQYF. Written as DNA, the CDR3 is TGTGCCAGCACCCCTGGGAGCTCCTACGAGCAGTACTTC. The gene calls are TRBV28 and TRBJ2-7; TRBD2 might be the D (5 bases). Trimming removed 7 bases at V and 0 bases at J, with 10 bases between. Looked up from germline, CDR1 is MDHEN and CDR2 is SYDVKM. This CDR3 has 13 residues.

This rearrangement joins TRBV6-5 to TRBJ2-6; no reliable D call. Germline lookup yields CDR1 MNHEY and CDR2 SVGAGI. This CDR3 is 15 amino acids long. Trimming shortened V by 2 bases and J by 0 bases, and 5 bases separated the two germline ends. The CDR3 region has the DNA TGTGCCAGCAGTTACGTTAGCTCTGGGGCCAACGTCCTGACTTTC. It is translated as CASSYVSSGANVLTF.

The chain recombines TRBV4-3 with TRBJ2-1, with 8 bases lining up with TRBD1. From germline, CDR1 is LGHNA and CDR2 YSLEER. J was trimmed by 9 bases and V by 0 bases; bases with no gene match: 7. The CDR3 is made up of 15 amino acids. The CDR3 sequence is CASSQDRGLAGEQFF. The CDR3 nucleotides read TGCGCCAGCAGCCAAGACAGGGGGCTAGCTGGTGAGCAGTTCTTC.

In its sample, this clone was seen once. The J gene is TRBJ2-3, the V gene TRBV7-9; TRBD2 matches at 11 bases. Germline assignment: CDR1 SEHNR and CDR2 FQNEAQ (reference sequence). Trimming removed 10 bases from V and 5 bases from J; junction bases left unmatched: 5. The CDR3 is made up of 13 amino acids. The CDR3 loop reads CATASGRKDTQYF. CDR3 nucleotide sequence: TGTGCCACCGCTAGCGGGAGGAAAGATACGCAGTATTTT. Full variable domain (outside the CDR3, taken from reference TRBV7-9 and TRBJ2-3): DTGVSQNPRHKITKRGQNVTFRCDPISEHNRLYWYRQTLGQGPEFLTYFQNEAQLEKSRLLSDRFSAERPKGSFSTLEIQRTEQGDSAMYLCATASGRKDTQYFGPGTRLTVL.

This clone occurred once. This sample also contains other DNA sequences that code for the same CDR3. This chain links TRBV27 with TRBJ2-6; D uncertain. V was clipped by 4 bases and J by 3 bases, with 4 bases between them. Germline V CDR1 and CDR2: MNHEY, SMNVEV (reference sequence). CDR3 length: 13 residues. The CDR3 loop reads CASSSRGANVLTF. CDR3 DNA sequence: TGTGCCAGCAGTTCACGTGGGGCCAACGTCCTGACTTTC.

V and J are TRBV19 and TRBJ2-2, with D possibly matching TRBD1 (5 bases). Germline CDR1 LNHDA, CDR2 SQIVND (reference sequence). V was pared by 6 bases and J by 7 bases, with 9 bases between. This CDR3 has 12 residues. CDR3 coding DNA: TGTGCCAGTAGAAAAGGGGTCGGGGAGCTGTTTTTT. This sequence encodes CASRKGVGELFF.

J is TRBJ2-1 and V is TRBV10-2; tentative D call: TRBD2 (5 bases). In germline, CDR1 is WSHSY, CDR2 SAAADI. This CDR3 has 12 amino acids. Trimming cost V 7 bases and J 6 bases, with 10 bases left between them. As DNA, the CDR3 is TGCGCCAGCACAGTGGGGAGCAATGAGCAGTTCTTC. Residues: CASTVGSNEQFF.

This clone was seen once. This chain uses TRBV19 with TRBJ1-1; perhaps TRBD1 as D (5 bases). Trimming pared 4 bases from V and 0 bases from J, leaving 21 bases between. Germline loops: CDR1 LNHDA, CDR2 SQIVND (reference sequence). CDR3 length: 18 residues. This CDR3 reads CASSTGRNRGTMNTEAFF. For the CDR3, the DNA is TGTGCCAGTAGTACAGGGAGAAATAGAGGAACGATGAACACTGAAGCTTTCTTT.

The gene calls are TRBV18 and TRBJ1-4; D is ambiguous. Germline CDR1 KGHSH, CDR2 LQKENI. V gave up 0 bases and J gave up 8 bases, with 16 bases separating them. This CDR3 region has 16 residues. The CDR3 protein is CASSPPTVGSREKLFF. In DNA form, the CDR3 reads TGTGCCAGCTCACCACCTACAGTAGGTTCTCGGGAAAAACTGTTTTTT.

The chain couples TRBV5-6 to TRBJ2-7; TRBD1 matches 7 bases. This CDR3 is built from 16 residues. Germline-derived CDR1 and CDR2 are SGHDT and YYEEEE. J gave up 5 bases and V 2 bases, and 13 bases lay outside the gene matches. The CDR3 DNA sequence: TGTGCCAGCAGCTTTCCCCAAAGACAGGGTTACCACGAGCAGTACTTC. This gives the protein CASSFPQRQGYHEQYF.

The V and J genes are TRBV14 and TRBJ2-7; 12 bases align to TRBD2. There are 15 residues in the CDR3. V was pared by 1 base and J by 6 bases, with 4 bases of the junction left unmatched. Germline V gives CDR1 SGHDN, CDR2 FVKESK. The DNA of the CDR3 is TGTGCCAGCAGCCAAGGACTAGCGGGAGCTAGCGAGCAGTACTTC. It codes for CASSQGLAGASEQYF.

The CDR3 reads CASSHSEGYNEQFF. The CDR3, as DNA: TGTGCCAGCAGCCACTCAGAGGGTTACAATGAGCAGTTCTTC. This rearrangement joins TRBV11-1 to TRBJ2-1, with D tentatively TRBD2 (5 bases). The CDR3 spans 14 residues. Trimming pared 5 bases from V and 4 bases from J, leaving 12 bases between. Germline CDR1 reads SGHAT; CDR2 reads FQDESV (reference sequence).

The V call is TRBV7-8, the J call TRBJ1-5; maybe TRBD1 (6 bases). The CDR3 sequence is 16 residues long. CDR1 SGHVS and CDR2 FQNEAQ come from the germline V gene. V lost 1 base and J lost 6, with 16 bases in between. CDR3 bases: TGTGCCAGCAGCTTAGGTGGGGGGGCGGACGGTCAGCCCCAGCATTTT. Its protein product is CASSLGGGADGQPQHF.

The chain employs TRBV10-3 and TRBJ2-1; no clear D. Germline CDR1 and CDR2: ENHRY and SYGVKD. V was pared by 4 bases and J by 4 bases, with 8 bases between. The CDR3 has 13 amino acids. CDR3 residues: CAISGGGYNEQFF. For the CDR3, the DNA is TGTGCCATCAGTGGAGGCGGATACAATGAGCAGTTCTTC.

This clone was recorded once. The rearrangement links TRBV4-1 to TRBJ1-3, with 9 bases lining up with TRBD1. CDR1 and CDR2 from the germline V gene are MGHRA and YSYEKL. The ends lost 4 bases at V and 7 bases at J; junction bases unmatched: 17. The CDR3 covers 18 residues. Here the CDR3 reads CASSPVGPGQGFFNTIYF. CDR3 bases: TGCGCCAGCAGCCCAGTGGGGCCGGGACAGGGTTTTTTCAACACCATATATTTT.

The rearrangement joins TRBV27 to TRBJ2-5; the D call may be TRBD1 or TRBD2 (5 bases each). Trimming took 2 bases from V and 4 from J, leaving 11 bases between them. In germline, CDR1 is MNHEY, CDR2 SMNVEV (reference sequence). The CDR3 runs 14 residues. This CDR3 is CASSLGPGPETQYF. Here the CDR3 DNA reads TGTGCCAGCAGTTTAGGTCCGGGGCCAGAGACCCAGTACTTC.

The CDR3 DNA sequence: TGTGCCAGCAGCTTAGTTGGTGGCCAGCCCCAGCATTTT. Amino acids: CASSLVGGQPQHF. V gene TRBV11-1 combines with J gene TRBJ1-5; D is undetermined. V lost 1 base to trimming and J lost 7 bases, with 8 bases between them. The CDR3 sequence is 13 residues long. The germline V gene has CDR1 SGHAT and CDR2 FQDESV (reference sequence).

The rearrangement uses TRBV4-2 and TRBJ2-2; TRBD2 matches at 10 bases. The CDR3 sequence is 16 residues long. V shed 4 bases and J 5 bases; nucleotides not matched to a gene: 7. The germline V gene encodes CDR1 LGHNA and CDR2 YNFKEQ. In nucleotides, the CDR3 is TGTGCCAGCAGCCCTCCAGCGGGAGGGCCGACCGGGGAGCTGTTTTTT. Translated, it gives CASSPPAGGPTGELFF.